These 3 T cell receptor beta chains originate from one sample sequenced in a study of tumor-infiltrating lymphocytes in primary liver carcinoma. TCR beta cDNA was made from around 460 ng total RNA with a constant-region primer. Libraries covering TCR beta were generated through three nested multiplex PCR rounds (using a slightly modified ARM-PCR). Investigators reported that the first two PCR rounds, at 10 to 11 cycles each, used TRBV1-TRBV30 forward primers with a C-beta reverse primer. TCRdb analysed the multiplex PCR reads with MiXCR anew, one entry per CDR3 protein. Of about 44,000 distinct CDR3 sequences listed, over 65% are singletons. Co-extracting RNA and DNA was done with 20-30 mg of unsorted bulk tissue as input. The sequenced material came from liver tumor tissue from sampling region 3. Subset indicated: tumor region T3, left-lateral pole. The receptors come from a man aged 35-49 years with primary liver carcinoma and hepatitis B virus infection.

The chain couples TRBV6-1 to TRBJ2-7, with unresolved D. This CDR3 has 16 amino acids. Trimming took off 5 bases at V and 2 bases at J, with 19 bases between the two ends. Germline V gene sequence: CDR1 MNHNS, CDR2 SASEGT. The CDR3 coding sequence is TGTGCCAGCAGTACTCCCGGAATCCCCCTCGCCTACGAGCAGTACTTC. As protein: CASSTPGIPLAYEQYF.

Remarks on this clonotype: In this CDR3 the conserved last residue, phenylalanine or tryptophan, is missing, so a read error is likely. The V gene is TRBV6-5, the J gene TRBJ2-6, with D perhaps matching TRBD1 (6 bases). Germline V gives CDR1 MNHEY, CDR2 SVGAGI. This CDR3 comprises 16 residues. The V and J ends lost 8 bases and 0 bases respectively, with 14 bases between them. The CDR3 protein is CASGTCPDSGANVLTI. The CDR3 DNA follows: TGTGCCAGCGGGACATGTCCTGACTCTGGGGCCAACGTCCTGACTATC.

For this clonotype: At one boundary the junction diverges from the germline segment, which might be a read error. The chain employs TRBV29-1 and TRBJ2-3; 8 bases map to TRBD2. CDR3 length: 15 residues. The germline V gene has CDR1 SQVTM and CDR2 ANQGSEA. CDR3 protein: CSVEGSGESIDTQYF. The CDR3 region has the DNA TGCAGCGTTGAAGGTAGCGGGGAGAGCATAGATACGCAGTACTTT.